This T cell receptor (beta chain) was captured by sequencing in a study of cytomegalovirus exposure and HLA in healthy donors. The PCR made use of 60 Vbeta and 13 Jbeta primers. This table comes from immunoSEQ multiplex PCR, and its TCRdb copy is limited to in-frame clones, with some not included. The sample contains 150,000 to 160,000 clones, about 80% of which appear only once. Germline V gene sequence: CDR1 SEHNR, CDR2 FQNEAQ (reference sequence). With V trimmed by 6 bases and J by 13 bases, 15 bases remained unmatched. This CDR3 is built from 14 residues. The TCR was taken from a woman aged 50 to 60 in good health and CMV-seropositive. The chain links TRBV7-9 to TRBJ1-2; TRBD1 agrees at 9 bases. Sequenced sample: PBMCs. In nucleotides, the CDR3 is TGTGCCAGCAGTCCCGGGACAGGGACACCCCCGGGCACCTTC. Its translation: CASSPGTGTPPGTF.